A single sample is the source of the 10 T cell receptor beta chains below, sequenced in a study of T-cell reconstitution after alpha-beta-depleted transplantation in children. The TCRbeta library incorporated unique molecular identifiers. Using its own MiXCR run on the PCR reads, TCRdb lists one record per CDR3 protein. The sample lists fewer than 120,000 distinct CDR3 sequences; 10% were seen once. Specimen: PBMCs from the stem cell graft donor, collected from the stem cell graft. All receptors derive from a human donor who donated a stem cell graft to a child with acute lymphoblastic leukemia.

There are many counts of this clonotype. In DNA form, the CDR3 reads TGTGCCAGCAGCTTGGAACATAATCCTGAAGCTTTCTTT. Protein: CASSLEHNPEAFF. V and J are TRBV5-5 and TRBJ1-1; the D is unclear. This CDR3 has 13 residues. CDR1 is SGHKS, CDR2 YYEKEE, per germline (reference sequence). V lost 0 bases and J 6 bases, leaving 9 bases between the germline ends.

The CDR3 loop is CASSPGRGGYNEQFF. The CDR3 nucleotides read TGTGCCAGCAGTCCCGGGAGGGGGGGCTACAATGAGCAGTTCTTC. The chain carries TRBV6-1 and TRBJ2-1; TRBD2 matches 8 bases. CDR1 and CDR2 (germline): MNHNS, SASEGT. V was pared by 5 bases and J by 3 bases, with 6 bases of the junction left unmatched. CDR3 length: 15 residues.

This clonotype was observed many times. The rearrangement joins TRBV5-1 to TRBJ2-5, with 8 bases that match TRBD1. The V segment lost 1 base and the J segment 1 base; nucleotides outside the gene matches: 6. This CDR3 has 16 amino acids. Germline values: CDR1 SGHRS, CDR2 YFSETQ. In DNA, the CDR3 is TGCGCCAGCAGCTTGTGGTCAGGGGGCATCCAAGAGACCCAGTACTTC. Translated, it gives CASSLWSGGIQETQYF.

This clonotype was recorded many times. The CDR3 region is CATSDSRVSNQPQHF. For the CDR3, the DNA is TGTGCCACCAGTGATTCACGGGTTAGCAATCAGCCCCAGCATTTT. The rearrangement links TRBV24-1 to TRBJ1-5, with no clear D. Per germline, CDR1 KGHDR and CDR2 SFDVKD. Trimming stripped 2 bases from V and 0 bases from J, with 7 bases between. CDR3 size: 15 residues.

Details on this clonotype: A much larger clone sits a single nucleotide away, making a read error possible. The chain employs TRBV5-6 and TRBJ2-5; 7 nucleotides agree with TRBD2. From germline, CDR1 is SGHDT and CDR2 YYEEEE. After removal of 3 bases from V and 5 bases from J, the junction contained 13 bases not matched to a gene. This CDR3 contains 16 residues. CDR3 amino acids: CASSSLRASGHETQYF. CDR3 sequence (DNA): TGTGCCAGCAGCTCGCTGCGGGCTAGCGGCCACGAGACCCAGTACTTC.

The table lists this clonotype with many counts. The chain uses TRBV27 and TRBJ2-1; no reliable D call. Germline V gene data show CDR1 as MNHEY and CDR2 as SMNVEV (reference sequence). This CDR3 has 16 amino acids. V was shortened by 0 bases and J by 0 bases, with 9 bases between the two germline ends. CDR3 sequence: CASSLSYSSSYNEQFF. CDR3 DNA sequence: TGTGCCAGCAGTTTATCATACTCGAGCTCCTACAATGAGCAGTTCTTC.

Many counts were recorded for this clonotype. V usage is TRBV7-2 and J usage is TRBJ1-2; D is unresolved. This CDR3 spans 13 amino acids. V was cut by 5 bases and J by 4 bases, with 11 bases left in between. The germline V gene encodes CDR1 SGHTA and CDR2 FQGNSA. As DNA, the CDR3 is TGTGCCAGCAGCCGGGAACTCGGCTATGGCTACACCTTC. Residues: CASSRELGYGYTF.

V is TRBV6-1 and J is TRBJ2-2; possible D gene TRBD1, 6 bases. V lost 3 bases and J 0 bases, leaving 11 bases between the germline ends. Germline V gene data show CDR1 as MNHNS and CDR2 as SASEGT. CDR3 length equals 16 residues. CDR3: CASSEGARANTGELFF. DNA for the CDR3: TGTGCCAGCAGTGAGGGGGCGAGGGCGAACACCGGGGAGCTGTTTTTT.

This clonotype was counted ten times or more. This chain links TRBV12-3 or TRBV12-4 with TRBJ1-2; possibly TRBD1 for D (5 bases). CDR3 length equals 14 residues. V was pared by 3 bases and J by 2 bases, with 10 bases between. CDR3 amino acids: CASSLGRTNYGYTF. The CDR3, as DNA: TGTGCCAGCAGTTTGGGACGGACGAACTATGGCTACACCTTC.

About this clonotype itself: A much larger clone differs by one base, so this may be a read error. The V and J genes are TRBV7-2 and TRBJ2-5, with 8 bases matching TRBD1. The CDR3 is 16 residues long. CDR1 is SGHTA, CDR2 FQGNSA, per germline. The CDR3 spells CSSSLAGQGYQETQYF. DNA for the CDR3: TGTTCCAGCAGCTTAGCAGGACAGGGTTATCAAGAGACCCAGTACTTC.